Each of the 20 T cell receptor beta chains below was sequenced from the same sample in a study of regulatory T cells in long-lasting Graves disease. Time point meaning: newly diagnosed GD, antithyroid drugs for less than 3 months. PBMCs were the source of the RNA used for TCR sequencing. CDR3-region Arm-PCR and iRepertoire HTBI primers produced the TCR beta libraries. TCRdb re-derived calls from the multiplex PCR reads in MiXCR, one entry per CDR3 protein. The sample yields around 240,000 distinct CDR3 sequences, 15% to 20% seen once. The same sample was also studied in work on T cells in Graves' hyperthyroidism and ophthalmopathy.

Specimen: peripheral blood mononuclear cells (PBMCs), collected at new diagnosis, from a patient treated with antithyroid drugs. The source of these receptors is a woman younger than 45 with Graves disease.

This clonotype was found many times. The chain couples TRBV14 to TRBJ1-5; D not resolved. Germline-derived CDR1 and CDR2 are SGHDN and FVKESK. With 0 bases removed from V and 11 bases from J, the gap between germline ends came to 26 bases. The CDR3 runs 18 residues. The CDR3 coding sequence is TGTGCCAGCAGCCAAGATCTGGTGGCCGGGCCCCCGGGTTGGACCCAGCATTTT. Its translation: CASSQDLVAGPPGWTQHF.

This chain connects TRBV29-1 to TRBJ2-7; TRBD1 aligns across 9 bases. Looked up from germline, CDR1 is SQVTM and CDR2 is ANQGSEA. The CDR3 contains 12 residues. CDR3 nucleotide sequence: TGCGGGGCCGGGACAGGGTCTTACGAGCAGTACTTC. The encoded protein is CGAGTGSYEQYF.

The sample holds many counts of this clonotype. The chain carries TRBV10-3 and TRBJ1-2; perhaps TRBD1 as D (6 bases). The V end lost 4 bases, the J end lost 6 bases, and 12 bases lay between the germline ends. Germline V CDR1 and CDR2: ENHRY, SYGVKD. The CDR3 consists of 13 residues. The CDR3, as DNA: TGTGCCATCAGTGCCGAGACAGGCGATGGCTACACCTTC. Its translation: CAISAETGDGYTF.

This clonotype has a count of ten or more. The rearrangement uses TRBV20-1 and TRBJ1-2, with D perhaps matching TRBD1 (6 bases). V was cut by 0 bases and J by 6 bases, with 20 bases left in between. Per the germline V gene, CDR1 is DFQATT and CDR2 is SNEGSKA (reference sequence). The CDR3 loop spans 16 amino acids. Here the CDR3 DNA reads TGCAGTGCTAGAGATTATATGGGGGGGGCTGGGAATGGCTACACCTTC. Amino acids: CSARDYMGGAGNGYTF.

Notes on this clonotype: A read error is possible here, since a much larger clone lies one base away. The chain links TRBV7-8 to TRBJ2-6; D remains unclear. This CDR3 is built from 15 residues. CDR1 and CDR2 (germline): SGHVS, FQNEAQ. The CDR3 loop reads CASSSAHSGTNVLTF. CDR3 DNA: TGTGCCAGCAGCTCCGCCCACTCTGGGACCAACGTCCTGACTTTC.

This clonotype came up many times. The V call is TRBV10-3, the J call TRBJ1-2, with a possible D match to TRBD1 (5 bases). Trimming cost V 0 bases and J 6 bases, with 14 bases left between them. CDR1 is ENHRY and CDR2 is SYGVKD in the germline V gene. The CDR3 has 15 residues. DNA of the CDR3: TGTGCCATCAGTGAGTCCGTTGACGGGGGGGATGGCTACACCTTC. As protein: CAISESVDGGDGYTF.

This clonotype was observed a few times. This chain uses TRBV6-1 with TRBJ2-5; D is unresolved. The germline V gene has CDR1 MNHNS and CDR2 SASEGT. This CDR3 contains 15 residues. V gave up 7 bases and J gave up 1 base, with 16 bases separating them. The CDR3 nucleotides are TGTGCCAGCACCCGTTCCCCGCGGCCCCAAGAGACCCAGTACTTC. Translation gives CASTRSPRPQETQYF.

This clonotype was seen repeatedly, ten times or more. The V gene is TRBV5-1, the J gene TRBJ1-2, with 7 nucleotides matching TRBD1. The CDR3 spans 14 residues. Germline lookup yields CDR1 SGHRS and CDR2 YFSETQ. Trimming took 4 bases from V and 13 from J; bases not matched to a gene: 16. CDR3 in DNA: TGCGCCAGCAGCGGCGGACAGGAAGGACTCAAAGGCACCTTC. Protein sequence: CASSGGQEGLKGTF. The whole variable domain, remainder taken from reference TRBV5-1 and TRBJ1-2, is KAGVTQTPRYLIKTRGQQVTLSCSPISGHRSVSWYQQTPGQGLQFLFEYFSETQRNKGNFPGRFSGRQFSNSRSEMNVSTLELGDSALYLCASSGGQEGLKGTFGSGTRLTVV.

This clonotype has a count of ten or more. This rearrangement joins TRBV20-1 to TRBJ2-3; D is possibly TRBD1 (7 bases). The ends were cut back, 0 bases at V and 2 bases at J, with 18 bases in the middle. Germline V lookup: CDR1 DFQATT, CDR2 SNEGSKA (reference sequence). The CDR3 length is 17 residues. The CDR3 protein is CSAREGGGLRYTDTQYF. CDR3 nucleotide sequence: TGCAGTGCTAGAGAAGGAGGGGGCCTTCGATACACAGATACGCAGTATTTT.

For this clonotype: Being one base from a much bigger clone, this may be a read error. The CDR3, as DNA: TGCGCCAGCAGCTCCGAAATACAAGGCACTAAAGCTTTCTTT. This sequence encodes CASSSEIQGTKAFF. The V gene is TRBV5-1, the J gene TRBJ1-1; D gene ambiguous. The CDR3 runs 14 residues. CDR1 and CDR2 (germline): SGHRS, YFSETQ. Combining the CDR3 with reference TRBV5-1 and TRBJ1-1 gives the whole variable domain KAGVTQTPRYLIKTRGQQVTLSCSPISGHRSVSWYQQTPGQGLQFLFEYFSETQRNKGNFPGRFSGRQFSNSRSEMNVSTLELGDSALYLCASSSEIQGTKAFFGQGTRLTVV.

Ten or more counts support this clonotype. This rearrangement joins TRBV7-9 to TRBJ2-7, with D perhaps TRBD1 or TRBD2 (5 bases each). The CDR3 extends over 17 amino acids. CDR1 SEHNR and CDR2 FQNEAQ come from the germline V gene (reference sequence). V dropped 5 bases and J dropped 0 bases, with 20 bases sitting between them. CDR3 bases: TGTGCCAGCAGCCCCTGGGTCGGGGCAGGGAGCTCCTACGAGCAGTACTTC. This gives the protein CASSPWVGAGSSYEQYF. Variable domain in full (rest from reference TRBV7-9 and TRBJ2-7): DTGVSQNPRHKITKRGQNVTFRCDPISEHNRLYWYRQTLGQGPEFLTYFQNEAQLEKSRLLSDRFSAERPKGSFSTLEIQRTEQGDSAMYLCASSPWVGAGSSYEQYFGPGTRLTVT.

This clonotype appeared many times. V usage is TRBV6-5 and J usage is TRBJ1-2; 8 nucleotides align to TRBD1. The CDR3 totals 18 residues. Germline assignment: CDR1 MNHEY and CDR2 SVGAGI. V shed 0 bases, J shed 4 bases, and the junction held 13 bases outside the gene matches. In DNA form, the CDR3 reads TGTGCCAGCAGTTACTCCCACCAGCCCGGACAGGGTGGCTATGGCTACACCTTC. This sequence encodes CASSYSHQPGQGGYGYTF.

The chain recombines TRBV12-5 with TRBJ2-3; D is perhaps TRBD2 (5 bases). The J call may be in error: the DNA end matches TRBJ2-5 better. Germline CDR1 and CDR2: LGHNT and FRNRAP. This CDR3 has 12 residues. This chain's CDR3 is CAGGGEGETQYF. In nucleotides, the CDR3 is TGTGCCGGAGGAGGAGAGGGAGAGACCCAGTACTTC.

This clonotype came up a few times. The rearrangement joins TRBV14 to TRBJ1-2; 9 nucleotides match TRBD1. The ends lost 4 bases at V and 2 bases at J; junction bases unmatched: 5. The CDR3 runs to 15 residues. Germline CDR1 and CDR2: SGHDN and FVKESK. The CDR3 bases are TGTGCCAGCAGCCTACCGGGACAGGGCAACTATGGCTACACCTTC. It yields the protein CASSLPGQGNYGYTF.

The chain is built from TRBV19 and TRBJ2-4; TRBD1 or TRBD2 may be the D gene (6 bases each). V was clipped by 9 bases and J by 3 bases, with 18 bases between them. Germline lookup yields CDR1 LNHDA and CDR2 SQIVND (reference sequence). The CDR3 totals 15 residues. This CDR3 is CASTRRGPGKNIQYF. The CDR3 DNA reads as TGTGCCAGCACCCGTCGGGGGCCCGGCAAAAACATTCAGTACTTC.

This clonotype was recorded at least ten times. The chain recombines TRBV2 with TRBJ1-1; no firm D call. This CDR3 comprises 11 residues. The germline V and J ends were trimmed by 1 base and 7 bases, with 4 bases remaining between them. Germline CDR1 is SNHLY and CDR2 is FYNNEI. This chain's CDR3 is CASSEGFEAFF. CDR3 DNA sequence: TGTGCCAGCAGTGAAGGGTTTGAAGCTTTCTTT.

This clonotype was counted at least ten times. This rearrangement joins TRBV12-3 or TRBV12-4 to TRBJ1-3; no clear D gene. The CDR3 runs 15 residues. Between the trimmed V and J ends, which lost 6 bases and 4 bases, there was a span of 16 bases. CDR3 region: CASSPDTLGGNTIYF. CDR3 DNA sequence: TGTGCCAGCAGCCCAGACACCCTGGGAGGAAACACCATATATTTT.

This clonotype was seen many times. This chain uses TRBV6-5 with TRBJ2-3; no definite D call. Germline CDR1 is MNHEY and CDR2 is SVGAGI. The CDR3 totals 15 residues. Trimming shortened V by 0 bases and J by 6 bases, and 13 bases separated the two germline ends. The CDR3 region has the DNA TGTGCCAGCAGTTACTCGCGGACCTATGGGGATACGCAGTATTTT. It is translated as CASSYSRTYGDTQYF.

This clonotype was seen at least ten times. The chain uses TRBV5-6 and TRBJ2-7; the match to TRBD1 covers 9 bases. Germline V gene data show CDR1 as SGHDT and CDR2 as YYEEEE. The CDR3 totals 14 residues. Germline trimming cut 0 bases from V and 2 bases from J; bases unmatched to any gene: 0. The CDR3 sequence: CASSLGQGAYEQYF. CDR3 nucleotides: TGTGCCAGCAGCTTGGGACAGGGGGCCTACGAGCAGTACTTC.

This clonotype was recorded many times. The CDR3 spells CASSPLSVGNTQYF. The DNA for the CDR3 is TGCGCCAGCAGCCCACTTTCTGTGGGAAATACGCAGTATTTT. The V call is TRBV4-1, the J call TRBJ2-3; D is uncertain. Per the germline V gene, CDR1 is MGHRA and CDR2 is YSYEKL. Trimming removed 4 bases from V and 7 bases from J, with 15 bases in between. The CDR3 sequence is 14 residues long.